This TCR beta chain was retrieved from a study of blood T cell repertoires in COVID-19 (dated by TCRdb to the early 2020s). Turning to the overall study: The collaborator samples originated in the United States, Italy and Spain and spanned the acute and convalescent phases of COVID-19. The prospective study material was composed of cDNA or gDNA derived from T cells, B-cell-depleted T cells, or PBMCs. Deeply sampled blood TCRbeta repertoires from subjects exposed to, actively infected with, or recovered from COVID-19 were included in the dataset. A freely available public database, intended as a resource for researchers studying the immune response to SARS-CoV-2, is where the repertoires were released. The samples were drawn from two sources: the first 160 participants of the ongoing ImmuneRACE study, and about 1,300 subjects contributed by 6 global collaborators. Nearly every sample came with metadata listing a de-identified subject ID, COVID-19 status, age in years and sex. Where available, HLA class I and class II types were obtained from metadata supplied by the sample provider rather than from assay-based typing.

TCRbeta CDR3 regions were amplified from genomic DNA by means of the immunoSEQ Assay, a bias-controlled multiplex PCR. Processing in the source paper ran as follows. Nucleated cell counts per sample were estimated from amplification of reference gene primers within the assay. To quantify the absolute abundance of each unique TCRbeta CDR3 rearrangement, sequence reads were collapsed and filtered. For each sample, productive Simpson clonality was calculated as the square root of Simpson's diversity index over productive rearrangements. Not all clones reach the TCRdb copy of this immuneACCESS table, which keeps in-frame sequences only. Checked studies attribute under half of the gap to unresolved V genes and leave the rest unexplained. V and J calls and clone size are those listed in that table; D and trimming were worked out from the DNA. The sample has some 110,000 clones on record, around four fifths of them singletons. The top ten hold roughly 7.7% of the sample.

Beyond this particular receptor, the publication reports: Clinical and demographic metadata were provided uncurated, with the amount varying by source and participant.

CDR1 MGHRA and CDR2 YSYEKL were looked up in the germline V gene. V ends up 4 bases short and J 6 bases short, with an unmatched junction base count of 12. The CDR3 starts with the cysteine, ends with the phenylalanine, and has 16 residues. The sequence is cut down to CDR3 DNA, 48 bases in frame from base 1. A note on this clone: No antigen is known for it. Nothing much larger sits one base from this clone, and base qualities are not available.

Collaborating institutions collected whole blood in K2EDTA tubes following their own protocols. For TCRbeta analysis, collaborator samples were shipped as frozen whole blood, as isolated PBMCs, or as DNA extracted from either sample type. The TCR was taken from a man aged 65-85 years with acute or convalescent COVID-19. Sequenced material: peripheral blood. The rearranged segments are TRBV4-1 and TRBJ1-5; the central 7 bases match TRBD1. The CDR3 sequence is CASSRDRVLVGQPQHF. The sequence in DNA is TGCGCCAGCAGCCGAGACAGGGTTCTTGTGGGTCAGCCCCAGCATTTT.